These 30 T cell receptor beta chains were sequenced from one sample in a study of blood T cells in healthy people across ages. Through a sample-barcoded 5' primer and a J-beta primer mix, a second PCR was run for roughly 7 to 12 cycles. TCRdb fed the 5' RACE reads into MiXCR, producing one record per CDR3 protein. The sample includes about 1.4 million distinct CDR3 sequences, roughly 64% of them seen just once. The specimen sequenced was blood. Every receptor here comes from a man younger than 30 in good health.

This chain links TRBV6-6 with TRBJ2-1; 10 positions agree with TRBD2. This CDR3 spans 16 amino acids. CDR1 is MNHNY and CDR2 is SVGAGI in the germline V gene (reference sequence). V dropped 2 bases and J dropped 3; count of bases not matched to a gene: 4. The chain's CDR3 is CASSYLTSGYYNEQFF. DNA for the CDR3: TGTGCCAGCAGTTACCTGACTAGCGGGTACTACAATGAGCAGTTCTTC.

The CDR3 DNA reads as TGTGCCAGCAGCGAAGCTAGCGGAGGGGTAACAGATACGCAGTATTTT. Amino acid sequence: CASSEASGGVTDTQYF. The chain employs TRBV3-1 and TRBJ2-3, with 7 bases fitting TRBD2. The germline V gene encodes CDR1 LGHDT and CDR2 YNNKEL (reference sequence). Germline trimming cut 5 bases from V and 3 bases from J; bases unmatched to any gene: 11. This CDR3 comprises 16 residues.

The chain carries TRBV29-1 and TRBJ2-3; D not certain. V was clipped by 4 bases and J by 0 bases, with 5 bases between them. Germline V gives CDR1 SQVTM, CDR2 ANQGSEA. The CDR3 is made up of 12 amino acids. The CDR3 DNA sequence: TGCAGCGTTGCCTCTAGCACAGATACGCAGTATTTT. It is translated as CSVASSTDTQYF.

The chain carries TRBV20-1 and TRBJ1-5, with D possibly matching TRBD1 (6 bases). In germline, CDR1 is DFQATT, CDR2 SNEGSKA (reference sequence). Trimming removed 6 bases from V and 6 bases from J, with 12 bases in between. This CDR3 has 12 residues. CDR3 protein: CSAWTVGQPQHF. The CDR3, as DNA: TGCAGTGCCTGGACAGTCGGTCAGCCCCAGCATTTT.

This chain links TRBV7-9 with TRBJ2-5, with TRBD1 as a possible D gene (5 bases). Near its end, the DNA agrees better with TRBJ2-4, so the J call may be wrong. CDR1 and CDR2 (germline): SEHNR, FQNEAQ (reference sequence). The CDR3 has 11 residues. The CDR3 nucleotides read TGTGCCAGCGCGTCAGGGCGCATTCAGTACTTC. This gives the protein CASASGRIQYF.

This chain joins TRBV2 and TRBJ1-2; 7 bases agree with TRBD1. This CDR3 has 14 amino acids. The V gene's germline CDR1 is SNHLY and CDR2 FYNNEI. Trimming cost V 5 bases and J 7 bases; bases outside gene matches: 10. The CDR3: CASSSTGMFSGYTF. DNA of the CDR3: TGTGCCAGCAGTTCGACAGGGATGTTCAGTGGCTACACCTTC.

V gene TRBV19 combines with J gene TRBJ1-2; D is unclear. CDR3 length equals 14 residues. The V end lost 1 base, the J end lost 5 bases, and 11 bases lay between the germline ends. Per germline, CDR1 LNHDA and CDR2 SQIVND (reference sequence). As DNA, the CDR3 is TGTGCCAGTAGTATAGTCGCCAGTAGATATGGCTACACCTTC. Translating gives CASSIVASRYGYTF.

The J gene is TRBJ2-3, the V gene TRBV6-2 or TRBV6-3; TRBD2 might be the D (5 bases). Germline loops: CDR1 MNHEY, CDR2 SVGEGT. Trimming stripped 4 bases from V and 2 bases from J, with 13 bases between. CDR3 length: 15 residues. CDR3 bases: TGTGCCAGCAGTTCCATCTACCGGGACACAGATACGCAGTATTTT. Amino acid sequence: CASSSIYRDTDTQYF.

V and J are TRBV12-3 or TRBV12-4 and TRBJ2-1, with D perhaps given as TRBD1 or TRBD2 (5 bases each). Trimming removed 6 bases at V and 6 bases at J, with 15 bases between. The CDR3 extends over 14 amino acids. CDR3 residues: CASSPSGRGNEQFF. In nucleotides, the CDR3 is TGTGCCAGCAGCCCGAGCGGTAGGGGCAATGAGCAGTTCTTC.

The J gene is TRBJ1-5, the V gene TRBV4-1; D is unresolved. V lost 7 bases to trimming and J lost 5 bases, with 18 bases between them. The CDR3 sequence is 15 residues long. Per the germline V gene, CDR1 is MGHRA and CDR2 is YSYEKL. The CDR3 spells CASKETSVGDQPQHF. The CDR3, as DNA: TGCGCCAGCAAAGAAACGTCCGTAGGAGATCAGCCCCAGCATTTT.

The chain uses TRBV20-1 and TRBJ2-2; a possible D gene is TRBD1 (6 bases). Trimming took 3 bases from V and 6 from J, leaving 11 bases between them. CDR1 is DFQATT and CDR2 is SNEGSKA in the germline V gene (reference sequence). The CDR3 has 13 amino acids. The CDR3 DNA sequence: TGCAGTGCTAGGCCGGACAGTCCCGGGGAGCTGTTTTTT. Translated, it gives CSARPDSPGELFF.

The rearrangement joins TRBV7-2 to TRBJ2-5, with TRBD2 as a possible D gene (5 bases). Judging by the DNA end, TRBJ2-7 fits better; the J call may be wrong. The CDR3 extends over 14 amino acids. Germline V gene data show CDR1 as SGHTA and CDR2 as FQGNSA. Here the CDR3 DNA reads TGTGCCAGCAGCTTTGGACGGGGAAATGCCGAGCAGTACTTC. It codes for CASSFGRGNAEQYF.

This sequence joins TRBV2 and TRBJ2-1; D uncertain. The germline V gene encodes CDR1 SNHLY and CDR2 FYNNEI. The CDR3 runs to 11 residues. V was trimmed by 9 bases and J by 4 bases, leaving 7 bases between them. The CDR3 sequence is CASTVYNEQFF. The CDR3 DNA is TGTGCCAGTACCGTATACAATGAGCAGTTCTTC. Filled out from reference TRBV2 and TRBJ2-1, the complete variable domain reads EPEVTQTPSHQVTQMGQEVILRCVPISNHLYFYWYRQILGQKVEFLVSFYNNEISEKSEIFDDQFSVERPDGSNFTLKIRSTKLEDSAMYFCASTVYNEQFFGPGTRLTVL.

In this sample, this clonotype turned up a few times. V and J are TRBV5-1 and TRBJ2-5; D may be TRBD2 (6 bases). The CDR3 has 13 amino acids. The ends were cut back, 4 bases at V and 5 bases at J, with 12 bases in the middle. Germline V gives CDR1 SGHRS, CDR2 YFSETQ. This CDR3 is CASSTGTQETQYF. The CDR3 bases are TGCGCCAGCAGCACCGGGACTCAGGAGACCCAGTACTTC.

This clonotype was counted a few times. The chain combines TRBV27 with TRBJ1-1; possible D gene TRBD1, 6 bases. The germline V and J ends were trimmed by 8 bases and 0 bases, with 7 bases remaining between them. CDR1 MNHEY and CDR2 SMNVEV come from the germline V gene (reference sequence). This CDR3 is built from 12 residues. CDR3 DNA: TGTGCCAGCGGACAGATGAACACTGAAGCTTTCTTT. This encodes CASGQMNTEAFF.

V usage is TRBV11-2 and J usage is TRBJ2-1; D might be TRBD2 (6 bases). The CDR3 is 15 residues long. V lost 4 bases, J lost 7 bases, and 17 bases lay in between. From germline, CDR1 is SGHAT and CDR2 FQNNGV. CDR3 region: CASSYIPGGPNEQFF. CDR3 coding DNA: TGTGCCAGCAGCTACATACCCGGGGGACCTAATGAGCAGTTCTTC.

The J gene is TRBJ2-1, the V gene TRBV7-2; the match to TRBD2 covers 10 bases. Germline V lookup: CDR1 SGHTA, CDR2 FQGNSA. V was clipped by 4 bases and J by 5 bases; unmatched bases: 8. The CDR3 covers 16 residues. Written as DNA, the CDR3 is TGTGCCAGCAGCTCCACGCTAGCGGGAGTAAACAATGAGCAGTTCTTC. This codes for CASSSTLAGVNNEQFF.

The chain employs TRBV7-9 and TRBJ2-1; 9 nucleotides agree with TRBD2. This CDR3 comprises 16 residues. The germline gives CDR1 SEHNR, CDR2 FQNEAQ (reference sequence). V was clipped by 3 bases and J by 7 bases; unmatched bases: 10. The CDR3 spells CASSFTLAGVRNEQFF. The CDR3 DNA reads TGTGCCAGCAGCTTTACGTTAGCGGGAGTCCGGAATGAGCAGTTCTTC.

V and J are TRBV25-1 and TRBJ1-5; a weak D match, TRBD1 (6 bases). Trimming left V 6 bases short and J 3 bases short, with 18 bases between. Germline lookup yields CDR1 MGHDK and CDR2 SYGVNS. CDR3 length: 16 residues. The CDR3 here is CASSNFSTGFNQPQHF. The CDR3 coding sequence is TGTGCCAGCAGCAACTTTTCAACAGGGTTCAATCAGCCCCAGCATTTT.

This chain connects TRBV6-5 to TRBJ1-1; perhaps TRBD1 as D (6 bases). This CDR3 region has 14 residues. CDR1 MNHEY and CDR2 SVGAGI come from the germline V gene. V was clipped by 4 bases and J by 6 bases, with 15 bases between them. The CDR3 DNA reads TGTGCCAGCAGTTCAACATCGACAGGCGCTGAAGCTTTCTTT. Translating it yields CASSSTSTGAEAFF.

The CDR3 nucleotides are TGCAGTGCTAGAGATCTGAGCGGAAAAAGGACCAATGAGCAGTTCTTC. Protein: CSARDLSGKRTNEQFF. The chain uses TRBV20-1 and TRBJ2-1; D is possibly TRBD2 (5 bases). The germline V gene encodes CDR1 DFQATT and CDR2 SNEGSKA (reference sequence). Between the trimmed V and J ends, which lost 0 bases and 6 bases, there was a span of 18 bases. The length of the CDR3 is 16 residues.

The gene calls are TRBV20-1 and TRBJ2-4, with a weak D call TRBD2 (6 bases). This CDR3 region has 15 residues. Germline CDR1 reads DFQATT; CDR2 reads SNEGSKA (reference sequence). V gave up 3 bases and J gave up 3 bases, with 15 bases separating them. CDR3 in amino acids: CSARGLERYKNIQYF. For the CDR3, the DNA is TGCAGTGCTAGGGGACTTGAGCGTTACAAAAACATTCAGTACTTC.

This clonotype appeared many times. The CDR3 DNA is TGCGCCAGCAGCCAAGGGCAGGGTGCCTATGGCTACACCTTC. It yields the protein CASSQGQGAYGYTF. The rearrangement links TRBV4-1 to TRBJ1-2; D perhaps matches TRBD1 (5 bases). Germline V lookup: CDR1 MGHRA, CDR2 YSYEKL. V gave up 1 base and J gave up 4 bases, with 10 bases separating them. This CDR3 is built from 14 residues.

The gene calls are TRBV13 and TRBJ2-5; D remains unclear. The germline V gene encodes CDR1 PRHDT and CDR2 FYEKMQ (reference sequence). Trimming shortened V by 3 bases and J by 1 base, and 12 bases separated the two germline ends. The CDR3 spans 15 residues. The CDR3 is CASSFAAESQETQYF. The CDR3 nucleotides read TGTGCCAGCAGCTTTGCGGCTGAGTCCCAAGAGACCCAGTACTTC.

The chain links TRBV10-2 to TRBJ2-7; maybe TRBD1 (5 bases). Trimming took 1 base from V and 2 from J, leaving 12 bases between them. CDR1 WSHSY and CDR2 SAAADI come from the germline V gene. The CDR3 totals 15 residues. The CDR3, as DNA: TGCGCCAGCAGTGAGTTGCCGGGCAGGGCCTACGAGCAGTACTTC. Protein sequence: CASSELPGRAYEQYF.

This clonotype has only a few counts. The chain recombines TRBV4-2 with TRBJ2-1; a weak D match, TRBD2 (5 bases). The V end was cut by 3 bases, the J end by 5 bases, with 11 bases between. The germline gives CDR1 LGHNA, CDR2 YNFKEQ. The CDR3 consists of 14 residues. The chain's CDR3 is CASSHSERDNEQFF. Written as DNA, the CDR3 is TGTGCCAGCAGCCACAGCGAGAGGGACAATGAGCAGTTCTTC.

V gene TRBV29-1 combines with J gene TRBJ2-3, with 11 bases aligning to TRBD1. The CDR3 sequence is 19 residues long. With 3 bases clipped from V and 2 bases from J, the junction kept 16 bases outside the gene matches. The V gene's germline CDR1 is SQVTM and CDR2 ANQGSEA. In DNA, the CDR3 is TGCAGCGTTGAGTACGCGGGGTTTGGACAGGGGGCTACCACAGATACGCAGTATTTT. This encodes CSVEYAGFGQGATTDTQYF.

The chain joins TRBV24-1 to TRBJ2-3; a weak D match, TRBD2 (6 bases). V lost 9 bases to trimming and J lost 4 bases, with 10 bases between them. The germline CDR1 and CDR2 sequences are KGHDR and SFDVKD. This CDR3 region has 12 residues. CDR3 sequence reads: CATGDLADTQYF. The DNA for the CDR3 is TGTGCCACCGGGGACTTAGCAGATACGCAGTATTTT.

The chain carries TRBV5-5 and TRBJ1-1; 8 bases agree with TRBD1. CDR1 is SGHKS, CDR2 YYEKEE, per germline (reference sequence). The V segment lost 4 bases and the J segment 4 bases; nucleotides outside the gene matches: 6. The CDR3 contains 14 residues. The CDR3 nucleotides read TGTGCCAGCAGCCCGACAGGGGTGAGCACTGAAGCTTTCTTT. Translation: CASSPTGVSTEAFF.

The V call is TRBV12-3 or TRBV12-4, the J call TRBJ1-1, with 8 bases fitting TRBD1. The CDR3 runs 15 residues. V lost 5 bases to trimming and J lost 5 bases; unmatched junction nucleotides: 10. The CDR3 protein is CASSQQTGAGTEAFF. CDR3 bases: TGTGCCAGCAGTCAGCAGACAGGGGCGGGGACTGAAGCTTTCTTT.